Each of the 15 T cell receptor beta chains below was sequenced from the same sample in a study of T-cell reconstitution after alpha-beta-depleted transplantation in children. Using unique molecular identifiers, the investigators prepared the TCRbeta library. TCRdb fed the PCR reads into MiXCR, producing one record per CDR3 protein. The repertoire holds some 300,000 distinct CDR3 sequences, with roughly 8.2% as singletons. Their antigens are not known. General observations from the study: Most T-cell counts and diversity one year after the transplant came from T cells that were newly produced.

This specimen consisted of peripheral blood, obtained 360 days after TCRalphabeta/CD19-depleted stem cell transplant. These receptors originate from a female patient aged 2-15 years who had a stem cell transplant for Fanconi anemia, so the T cells may come from the graft donor.

This clonotype was recorded at least ten times. The chain couples TRBV5-6 to TRBJ2-1; no clear D gene. This CDR3 contains 14 residues. V gave up 4 bases and J gave up 6 bases, with 14 bases separating them. Germline CDR1 and CDR2: SGHDT and YYEEEE. The CDR3 is CASSIRYLANEQFF. The CDR3 DNA is TGTGCCAGCAGCATTCGGTACTTGGCCAATGAGCAGTTCTTC.

This clonotype was counted at least ten times. The rearrangement links TRBV7-2 to TRBJ2-2, with D possibly matching TRBD2 (5 bases). In germline, CDR1 is SGHTA, CDR2 FQGNSA. Between the trimmed V and J ends, which lost 3 bases and 1 base, there was a span of 9 bases. This CDR3 has 15 residues. The CDR3 sequence is CASSFAGVNTGELFF. CDR3 nucleotides: TGTGCCAGCAGCTTTGCCGGGGTGAACACCGGGGAGCTGTTTTTT.

In this sample, this clonotype turned up many times. This chain links TRBV29-1 with TRBJ2-1; possibly TRBD2 for D (6 bases). CDR1 is SQVTM and CDR2 is ANQGSEA in the germline V gene. The CDR3 extends over 19 amino acids. V was pared by 3 bases and J by 8 bases, with 32 bases between. DNA for the CDR3: TGCAGCGTTGACGGTTTGGGGGACTTTAACAGGCGGATGGCCGATGAGCAGTTCTTC. Amino acid sequence: CSVDGLGDFNRRMADEQFF.

This clonotype was seen ten or more times. A junction boundary mismatches the germline segment, possibly from a read error. This chain connects TRBV6-6 to TRBJ2-2; D unclear. CDR1 is MNHNY, CDR2 SVGAGI, per germline (reference sequence). The CDR3 extends over 12 amino acids. In DNA form, the CDR3 reads TGTGCCAGCAGCCCGAACCCCGGGGAGCTGTTTTTT. This translates into CASSPNPGELFF.

This clonotype appeared many times. J is TRBJ2-2 and V is TRBV5-1; the D gene is possibly TRBD1 (6 bases). The V and J ends lost 4 bases and 7 bases respectively, with 11 bases between them. Germline V gives CDR1 SGHRS, CDR2 YFSETQ. The CDR3 extends over 13 amino acids. The chain's CDR3 is CASSEDSFGELFF. Here the CDR3 DNA reads TGCGCCAGCAGCGAGGACAGTTTCGGGGAGCTGTTTTTT.

The gene calls are TRBV12-3 or TRBV12-4 and TRBJ1-1, with D hard to call. V lost 6 bases and J 0 bases, leaving 17 bases between the germline ends. The CDR3 covers 16 residues. This chain's CDR3 is CASSPGSPPMNTEAFF. CDR3 coding DNA: TGTGCCAGCAGCCCTGGGTCTCCCCCAATGAACACTGAAGCTTTCTTT.

V usage is TRBV7-2 and J usage is TRBJ1-1, with unresolved D. V shed 1 base and J shed 5 bases, with 8 bases lying between them. The CDR3 length is 13 residues. In germline, CDR1 is SGHTA, CDR2 FQGNSA. The CDR3 sequence is CASSLVKGTEAFF. The DNA of the CDR3 is TGTGCCAGCAGCTTAGTCAAGGGTACTGAAGCTTTCTTT.

This clonotype has only a few counts. The chain employs TRBV9 and TRBJ1-1; 7 nucleotides match TRBD1. CDR1 is SGDLS, CDR2 YYNGEE, per germline. J lost 6 bases, V lost 3 bases, and 8 bases had no gene match. This CDR3 contains 14 residues. The DNA for the CDR3 is TGTGCCAGCAGCGCTCAGCTCAGGGGGGCTGAAGCTTTCTTT. Amino acid sequence: CASSAQLRGAEAFF.

This clonotype was detected a few times. This sequence joins TRBV4-3 and TRBJ1-5; 7 bases map to TRBD1. J gave up 2 bases and V 2 bases, and 3 bases lay outside the gene matches. This CDR3 comprises 15 residues. The germline V gene encodes CDR1 LGHNA and CDR2 YSLEER. The CDR3 region is CASSQTGVGNQPQHF. For the CDR3, the DNA is TGCGCCAGCAGCCAAACAGGGGTAGGCAATCAGCCCCAGCATTTT.

This clonotype was observed a handful of times. V gene TRBV4-3 combines with J gene TRBJ2-3; 8 bases fit TRBD1. The V segment lost 2 bases and the J segment 2 bases; nucleotides outside the gene matches: 12. CDR1 is LGHNA and CDR2 is YSLEER in the germline V gene. This CDR3 has 18 amino acids. CDR3 residues: CASSQTISTGAFTDTQYF. The CDR3 coding sequence is TGCGCCAGCAGCCAAACAATTTCGACAGGGGCTTTCACAGATACGCAGTATTTT.

This chain uses TRBV7-3 with TRBJ2-2; D is perhaps TRBD1 (5 bases). The CDR3 loop spans 16 amino acids. The germline V and J ends were trimmed by 5 bases and 1 base, with 14 bases remaining between them. Germline loops: CDR1 SGHTA, CDR2 FQGTGA. The CDR3 DNA sequence: TGTGCCAGCAGCGCGCAGGGCGGAAGGAACACCGGGGAGCTGTTTTTT. Amino acids: CASSAQGGRNTGELFF.

V gene TRBV6-4 combines with J gene TRBJ2-7; TRBD1 aligns across 8 bases. Germline V gene data show CDR1 as MRHNA and CDR2 as SNTAGT. V lost 1 base, J lost 7 bases, and 3 bases stayed unmatched. The CDR3 is 13 amino acids. CDR3 coding DNA: TGTGCCAGCAGTGACTGGACAGGGCGGGAGCAGTACGTC. It yields the protein CASSDWTGREQYV.

The rearrangement joins TRBV27 to TRBJ1-4, with no clear D. CDR3 length equals 15 residues. Germline lookup yields CDR1 MNHEY and CDR2 SMNVEV (reference sequence). The V end was cut by 0 bases, the J end by 7 bases, with 12 bases between. The CDR3 coding sequence is TGTGCCAGCAGTTTATCGTGGGTTAAGAGTGAAAAACTGTTTTTT. Protein sequence: CASSLSWVKSEKLFF.

This clonotype occurred many times. The rearrangement links TRBV5-5 to TRBJ2-2, with D uncertain. Trimming shortened V by 2 bases and J by 4 bases, and 6 bases separated the two germline ends. The CDR3 covers 13 residues. Germline values: CDR1 SGHKS, CDR2 YYEKEE (reference sequence). DNA of the CDR3: TGTGCCAGCAGCTTATCGGCCACCGGGGAGCTGTTTTTT. Its protein product is CASSLSATGELFF.

In this sample, this clonotype turned up many times. The chain uses TRBV4-3 and TRBJ1-2; 8 bases line up with TRBD1. The CDR3 sequence is 18 residues long. With V trimmed by 0 bases and J by 4 bases, 13 bases remained unmatched. The germline gives CDR1 LGHNA, CDR2 YSLEER. CDR3 sequence: CASSQDLGQGSLFYGYTF. Written as DNA, the CDR3 is TGCGCCAGCAGCCAAGATTTAGGACAGGGAAGCTTATTCTATGGCTACACCTTC.